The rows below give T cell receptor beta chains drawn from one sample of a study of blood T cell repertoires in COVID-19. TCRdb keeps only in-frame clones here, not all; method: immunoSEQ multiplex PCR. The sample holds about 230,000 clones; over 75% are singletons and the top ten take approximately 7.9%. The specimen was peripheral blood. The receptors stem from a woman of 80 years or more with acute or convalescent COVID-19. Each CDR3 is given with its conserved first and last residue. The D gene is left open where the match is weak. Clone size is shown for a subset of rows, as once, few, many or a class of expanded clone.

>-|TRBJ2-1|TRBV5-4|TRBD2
TGTGCCAGCAGCTATAGCGGGGTTGGTACCTACAATGAGCAGTTCTTC
CASSYSGVGTYNEQFF
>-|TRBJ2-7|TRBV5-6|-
TGTGCCAGCAGCCCCCGACTAGAGGGGGAGCAGTACTTC
CASSPRLEGEQYF
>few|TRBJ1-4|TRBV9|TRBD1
TGTGCCAGCAGCGTAGGGTATACAGGGGGCACTAACGAAAAACTGTTTTTT
CASSVGYTGGTNEKLFF
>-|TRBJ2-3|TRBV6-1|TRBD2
TGTGCCAGCAGTGAGTTGGGACTAGCGTCCACAGATACGCAGTATTTT
CASSELGLASTDTQYF
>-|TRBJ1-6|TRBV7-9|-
TGTGCCAGCAGCCCCCGGGGGGACTATAATTCACCCCTCCACTTT
CASSPRGDYNSPLHF
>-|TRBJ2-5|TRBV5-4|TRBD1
TGTGCCAGCGGGGGACAGCTACAAGAGACCCAGTACTTC
CASGGQLQETQYF
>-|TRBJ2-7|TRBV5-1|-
TGCGCCAGCAGCTTGACGCCAGGGGATGATCGCGAGCAGTACTTC
CASSLTPGDDREQYF
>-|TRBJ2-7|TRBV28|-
TGTGCCAGCAGCCCATCGTTGGGGGGCTACGAGCAGTACTTC
CASSPSLGGYEQYF
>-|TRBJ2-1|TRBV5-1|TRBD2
TGCGCCAGCAGCCGGGACGGGACAGCTCTAGCGGGAGGGCCTAATGAGCAGTTCTTC
CASSRDGTALAGGPNEQFF
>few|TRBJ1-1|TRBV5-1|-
TGCGCCAGCAGCTTGGCCTCCGGACTATCGAACACTGAAGCTTTCTTT
CASSLASGLSNTEAFF
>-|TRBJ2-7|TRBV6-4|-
TGTGCCAGCAGTGACTCGAGGAGGCTGAGGACTCGAACCTACGAGCAGTACTTC
CASSDSRRLRTRTYEQYF
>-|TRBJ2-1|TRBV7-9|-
TGTGCCAGCAGCTTATATCCGAATGAGCAGTTCTTC
CASSLYPNEQFF
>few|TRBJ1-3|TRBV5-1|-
TGCGCCAGCAGATCTACAGAGAGCTCTGGAAACACCATATATTTT
CASRSTESSGNTIYF
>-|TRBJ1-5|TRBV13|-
TGTGCCAGCAGCATCGGTCGGGTGAATCAGCCCCAGCATTTT
CASSIGRVNQPQHF
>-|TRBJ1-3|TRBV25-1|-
TGTGCCAGCAGTGAACGAGGCTCTGGAAACACCATATATTTT
CASSERGSGNTIYF
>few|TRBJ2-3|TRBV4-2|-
TGTGCCAGCAGCCAAGACGCAGGGGATACGCAGTATTTT
CASSQDAGDTQYF
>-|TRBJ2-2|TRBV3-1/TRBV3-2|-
TGTGCCAGCAGCCGGAGCGGGTCCCCCACCGGGGAGCTGTTTTTT
CASSRSGSPTGELFF
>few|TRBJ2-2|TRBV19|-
TGTGCCAGTATTGACACGCCGAACACCGGGGAGCTGTTTTTT
CASIDTPNTGELFF
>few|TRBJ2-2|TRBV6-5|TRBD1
TGTGCCAGCAGGGACAGGGGAGCCACCGGGGAGCTGTTTTTT
CASRDRGATGELFF
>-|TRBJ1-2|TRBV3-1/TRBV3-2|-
TGTGCCAGCAGCCGAGGACAGATCTATGGCTACACCTTC
CASSRGQIYGYTF
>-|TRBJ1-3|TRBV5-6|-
TGTGCCAGCAGCTTCCCGGGAGGATCCGGAAACACCATATATTTT
CASSFPGGSGNTIYF
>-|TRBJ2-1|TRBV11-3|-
TGTGCCAGCAGCTTAGGGGGACAAGGTTACAATGAGCAGTTCTTC
CASSLGGQGYNEQFF
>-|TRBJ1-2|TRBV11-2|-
TGTGCCAGCAGCTTAGGGGCAGGCTATGGCTACACCTTC
CASSLGAGYGYTF
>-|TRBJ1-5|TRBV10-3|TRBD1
TGTGCCATCAGGGGGACAGGGGGTCAGCCCCAGCATTTT
CAIRGTGGQPQHF
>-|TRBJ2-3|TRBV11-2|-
TGTGCCAGCAGCCTTTACACAGATACGCAGTATTTT
CASSLYTDTQYF
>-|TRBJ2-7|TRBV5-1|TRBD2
TGCGCCAGCAGAATAGTAGCGGGTCCGGTGTACGAGCAGTACTTC
CASRIVAGPVYEQYF
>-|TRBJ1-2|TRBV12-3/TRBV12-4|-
TGTGCCAGCAGCCAGGGTCCCTATGGCTACACCTTC
CASSQGPYGYTF
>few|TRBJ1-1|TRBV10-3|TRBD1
TGTGCCATCAGTGGACAGGGGCGGAACACTGAAGCTTTCTTT
CAISGQGRNTEAFF
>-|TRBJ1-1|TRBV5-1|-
TGCGCCAGCAGCCTAGAGGATGAAAAAGCTTTCTTT
CASSLEDEKAFF
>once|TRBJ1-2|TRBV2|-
TGTGCCAGCAGCGGGGGTCGGGGGTATGGCTACACCTTC
CASSGGRGYGYTF
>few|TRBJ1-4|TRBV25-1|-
TGTGCCAGCAGTGAGGCGGGCTTTACTAATGAAAAACTGTTTTTT
CASSEAGFTNEKLFF
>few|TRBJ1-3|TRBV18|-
TGTGCCAGCTCACCACCGAGGGGGGGACTCTCTGGAAACACCATATATTTT
CASSPPRGGLSGNTIYF
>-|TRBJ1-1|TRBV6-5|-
TGTGCCAGCAGAGCGGCCCCCTCCGGGTTCTTT
CASRAAPSGFF
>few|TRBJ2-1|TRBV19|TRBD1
TGTGCCAGTAGTATTATGGGGACAGGGGGCGATGAGCAGTTCTTC
CASSIMGTGGDEQFF
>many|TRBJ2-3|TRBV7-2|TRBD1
TGTGCCAGCAGCCCGGGACAGGGTACAGATACGCAGTATTTT
CASSPGQGTDTQYF
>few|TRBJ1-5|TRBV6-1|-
TGTGCCAGCAGTGAAGTTCGGGGGTACCAGCCCCAGCATTTT
CASSEVRGYQPQHF
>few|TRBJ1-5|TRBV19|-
TGTGCCAGTAGGGAGACAGTTTATAGCAATCAGCCCCAGCATTTT
CASRETVYSNQPQHF
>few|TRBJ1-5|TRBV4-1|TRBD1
TGCGCCAGCAGCCTCTCGGGACAGAACAATCAGCCCCAGCATTTT
CASSLSGQNNQPQHF
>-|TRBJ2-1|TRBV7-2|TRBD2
TGTGCCAGCAGCCCTACTAGCGGAGGTGGCAATGAGCAGTTCTTC
CASSPTSGGGNEQFF
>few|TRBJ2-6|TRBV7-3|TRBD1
TGTGCCAGCAGCTTAGCGGGACAGGGTTCCTCTGGGGCCAACGTCCTGACTTTC
CASSLAGQGSSGANVLTF
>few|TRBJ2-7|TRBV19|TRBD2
TGTGCCAGTAGTACCGATAGCGGGAGGGCCTACGAGCAGTACTTC
CASSTDSGRAYEQYF
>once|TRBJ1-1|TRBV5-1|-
TGCGCCAGCAGCCTTCGGAACACTGAAGCTTTCTTT
CASSLRNTEAFF
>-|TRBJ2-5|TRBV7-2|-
TGTGCCAGCAGCTTAGTCTATTCCGAGACCCAGTACTTC
CASSLVYSETQYF
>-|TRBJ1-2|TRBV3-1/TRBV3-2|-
TGTGCCAGCAGCCAGCGACAGGAAAACTATGGCTACACCTTC
CASSQRQENYGYTF
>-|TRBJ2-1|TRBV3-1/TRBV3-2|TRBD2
TGTGCCAGCAGCCAAGTTACCCTAGCGGGGACCTACAATGAGCAGTTCTTC
CASSQVTLAGTYNEQFF
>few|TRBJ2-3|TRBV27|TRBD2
TGTGCCAGCAGCCGCCCACTAGCGGGGCTCACAGATACGCAGTATTTT
CASSRPLAGLTDTQYF
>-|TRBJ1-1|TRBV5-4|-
TGTGCCAGCAGCTTTCCCGGACAGATGAACACTGAAGCTTTCTTT
CASSFPGQMNTEAFF
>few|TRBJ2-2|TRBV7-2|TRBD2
TGTGCCAGCAGCTTAGTTGGACTAGCGGGCCCCACCGGGGAGCTGTTTTTT
CASSLVGLAGPTGELFF
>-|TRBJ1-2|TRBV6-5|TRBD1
TGTGCCAGCAGTAGTTCAGGGGGCTACGCCTATGGCTACACCTTC
CASSSSGGYAYGYTF
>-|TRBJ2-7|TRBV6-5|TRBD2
TGTGCCAGCAGCCGGGGACTAGCGGGGGGCGAGCAGTACTTC
CASSRGLAGGEQYF
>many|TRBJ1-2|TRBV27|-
TGTGCCAGCAGTTTATCGCGAGCAGGGGCGCATGGCTACACCTTC
CASSLSRAGAHGYTF
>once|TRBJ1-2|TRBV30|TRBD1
TGTGCCTGGAGTCGGGGGACAGGGGGCGCGGGCTATGGCTACACCTTC
CAWSRGTGGAGYGYTF
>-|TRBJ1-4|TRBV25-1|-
TGTGCCAGCAGAAGGACAGATAATGAAAAACTGTTTTTT
CASRRTDNEKLFF
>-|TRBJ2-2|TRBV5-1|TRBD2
TGCGCCAGCAGCGCCTCCTCTAGCGGGGGGGCCCACGGGGAGCTGTTTTTT
CASSASSSGGAHGELFF
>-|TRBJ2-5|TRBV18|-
TGTGCCAGCTCACCTCTCAACCTTCTATTAGAGACCCAGTACTTC
CASSPLNLLLETQYF
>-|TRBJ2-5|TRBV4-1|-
TGCGCCAGCAGCCAAGAACTGTGGAGCGATGGGACCCAGTACTTC
CASSQELWSDGTQYF
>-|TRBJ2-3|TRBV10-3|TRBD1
TGTGCCACTCAGGGACAGGGGGCCCCAGATACGCAGTATTTT
CATQGQGAPDTQYF
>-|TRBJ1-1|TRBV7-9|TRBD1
TGTGCCAGCAGCCAGGGGGGTACCAGGGACACTGAAGCTTTCTTT
CASSQGGTRDTEAFF
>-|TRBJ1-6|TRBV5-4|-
TGTGCCAGCAGCTCAGGGATACCACCTAATTCACCCCTCCACTTT
CASSSGIPPNSPLHF